Shown below are 22 T cell receptor beta chains from a single sample sequenced in a study of T-cell memory formation after mild COVID-19. TCRdb used MiXCR to reprocess the 5' RACE reads, holding one entry per CDR3 protein. The table includes under 600,000 distinct CDR3 sequences, about 20% detected once. The sample was PBMCs or a T cell subset sorted from them (not recorded which). These receptors all come from an adult woman who had mild COVID-19 (a few samples of this study predate the infection). Cell type and time point are not known.

This clonotype was detected only a few times. The rearrangement uses TRBV20-1 and TRBJ2-5; D might be TRBD2 (6 bases). Trimming pared 0 bases from V and 0 bases from J, leaving 8 bases between. The CDR3 loop spans 14 amino acids. Germline lookup yields CDR1 DFQATT and CDR2 SNEGSKA (reference sequence). The DNA of the CDR3 is TGCAGTGCTAGAGATGGGGGGAACCAAGAGACCCAGTACTTC. Protein sequence: CSARDGGNQETQYF.

This clonotype was seen more than once but under ten times. V usage is TRBV7-9 and J usage is TRBJ2-3; TRBD2 matches 9 bases. CDR1 is SEHNR, CDR2 FQNEAQ, per germline (reference sequence). J gave up 0 bases and V 5 bases, and 0 bases lay outside the gene matches. The CDR3 contains 14 residues. CDR3 loop: CASSTSGSTDTQYF. The CDR3 bases are TGTGCCAGCAGCACTAGCGGGAGCACAGATACGCAGTATTTT.

This clonotype was found a few times. The gene calls are TRBV19 and TRBJ1-1; 7 bases align to TRBD1. Trimming at V came to 5 bases and at J to 6 bases, leaving 12 bases not matched to a gene. CDR1 LNHDA and CDR2 SQIVND come from the germline V gene (reference sequence). This CDR3 region has 15 residues. The CDR3 sequence is CASSPQTGWFAEAFF. The CDR3 DNA sequence: TGTGCCAGTAGTCCTCAGACAGGGTGGTTCGCTGAAGCTTTCTTT.

This clonotype was seen a handful of times. The V call is TRBV5-1, the J call TRBJ1-2, with D perhaps matching TRBD1 (6 bases). Germline CDR1 and CDR2: SGHRS and YFSETQ. The V and J ends lost 6 bases and 2 bases respectively, with 17 bases between them. This CDR3 has 15 amino acids. CDR3 coding DNA: TGCGCCAGCACCGAATCCGGGACAACGAACTATGGCTACACCTTC. This encodes CASTESGTTNYGYTF. Full variable domain (missing parts from reference TRBV5-1 and TRBJ1-2): KAGVTQTPRYLIKTRGQQVTLSCSPISGHRSVSWYQQTPGQGLQFLFEYFSETQRNKGNFPGRFSGRQFSNSRSEMNVSTLELGDSALYLCASTESGTTNYGYTFGSGTRLTVV.

The chain joins TRBV6-1 to TRBJ2-1; D might be TRBD1 (5 bases). With 1 base removed from V and 3 bases from J, the gap between germline ends came to 10 bases. The germline CDR1 and CDR2 sequences are MNHNS and SASEGT. The CDR3 is 15 amino acids. DNA of the CDR3: TGTGCCAGCAGTGAAGGGGCAGGGTTCTACAATGAGCAGTTCTTC. It yields the protein CASSEGAGFYNEQFF.

This clonotype was counted only a few times. The chain combines TRBV6-5 with TRBJ2-7, with 12 nucleotides matching TRBD2. There are 16 residues in the CDR3. The germline gives CDR1 MNHEY, CDR2 SVGAGI. The ends lost 10 bases at V and 4 bases at J; junction bases unmatched: 14. The chain's CDR3 is CATSWASGRAGYEQYF. CDR3 sequence (DNA): TGTGCCACCTCTTGGGCTAGCGGGAGGGCTGGATACGAGCAGTACTTC.

In this sample, this clonotype turned up a few times. This chain connects TRBV7-6 to TRBJ2-2; D call uncertain. Looked up from germline, CDR1 is SGHVS and CDR2 is FNYEAQ. This CDR3 region has 16 residues. The germline V and J ends were trimmed by 1 base and 0 bases, with 9 bases remaining between them. The chain's CDR3 is CASSLETSPNTGELFF. CDR3 in DNA: TGTGCCAGCAGCTTAGAGACAAGCCCGAACACCGGGGAGCTGTTTTTT.

This chain uses TRBV15 with TRBJ2-5; 7 bases are a match to TRBD1. The CDR3 is 14 amino acids. Germline values: CDR1 LNHNV, CDR2 YYDKDF (reference sequence). V was clipped by 2 bases and J by 7 bases; unmatched bases: 7. CDR3 sequence: CATSRTGASVTQYF. The CDR3 DNA is TGTGCCACCAGCAGAACAGGGGCCAGCGTGACCCAGTACTTC.

This clonotype was detected only a few times. The V gene is TRBV2, the J gene TRBJ1-1; the D is unclear. V was clipped by 6 bases and J by 2 bases, with 10 bases between them. Germline CDR1 and CDR2: SNHLY and FYNNEI. The CDR3 is 13 residues long. The CDR3 DNA reads as TGTGCCAGCAGGGTGCGGAGAAACACTGAAGCTTTCTTT. This gives the protein CASRVRRNTEAFF. Looking up the rest from reference TRBV2 and TRBJ1-1 gives the full variable domain: EPEVTQTPSHQVTQMGQEVILRCVPISNHLYFYWYRQILGQKVEFLVSFYNNEISEKSEIFDDQFSVERPDGSNFTLKIRSTKLEDSAMYFCASRVRRNTEAFFGQGTRLTVV.

This clonotype was seen only a few times. The chain is built from TRBV2 and TRBJ2-7; 8 nucleotides line up with TRBD2. V lost 1 base, J lost 0 bases, and 5 bases stayed unmatched. From germline, CDR1 is SNHLY and CDR2 FYNNEI. The CDR3 is 16 residues long. CDR3 DNA sequence: TGTGCCAGCAGTGAAGGTAGTAGCGGGAACTCCTACGAGCAGTACTTC. Protein: CASSEGSSGNSYEQYF.

This clonotype was seen only a few times. Here the CDR3 DNA reads TGTGCCAGCACGGGAAGCGGGGGGATCTACGAGCAGTACTTC. Protein: CASTGSGGIYEQYF. The V gene is TRBV11-2, the J gene TRBJ2-7; 9 positions match TRBD2. This CDR3 contains 14 residues. The V segment lost 7 bases and the J segment 3 bases; nucleotides outside the gene matches: 7. Germline CDR1 and CDR2: SGHAT and FQNNGV.

This clonotype was counted only a few times. This chain uses TRBV20-1 with TRBJ1-2; maybe TRBD1 (5 bases). CDR1 is DFQATT and CDR2 is SNEGSKA in the germline V gene (reference sequence). The V and J ends lost 0 bases and 5 bases respectively, with 13 bases between them. This CDR3 spans 14 amino acids. CDR3 in DNA: TGCAGTGCTAGAGATGGGGCAGGGCTGTATGGCTACACCTTC. It yields the protein CSARDGAGLYGYTF.

This clonotype was observed a few times. The chain employs TRBV7-3 and TRBJ2-1; 8 bases are a match to TRBD2. The CDR3 consists of 15 residues. The V segment lost 5 bases and the J segment 6 bases; nucleotides outside the gene matches: 9. In germline, CDR1 is SGHTA, CDR2 FQGTGA. CDR3 bases: TGTGCCAGCAGCCAGATAGCGGGAAGGGGCAATGAGCAGTTCTTC. It yields the protein CASSQIAGRGNEQFF.

The chain employs TRBV7-6 and TRBJ2-1; tentatively, D is TRBD2 (5 bases). There are 15 residues in the CDR3. The V gene's germline CDR1 is SGHVS and CDR2 FNYEAQ. Trimming removed 0 bases at V and 0 bases at J, with 6 bases between. The CDR3 DNA sequence: TGTGCCAGCAGCTTAGCGGGAGTCTCCTACAATGAGCAGTTCTTC. Translating gives CASSLAGVSYNEQFF.

This clonotype occurred many times. The chain carries TRBV10-3 and TRBJ2-3; 9 bases are shared with TRBD1. This CDR3 comprises 14 residues. The germline V gene has CDR1 ENHRY and CDR2 SYGVKD. The trim removed 7 bases at V and 1 base at J, leaving 3 bases unmatched. The CDR3 region has the DNA TGTGCCATCAATCGGGACAGGGGCACAGATACGCAGTATTTT. Its protein product is CAINRDRGTDTQYF.

The rearrangement uses TRBV27 and TRBJ2-6; D uncertain. CDR1 MNHEY and CDR2 SMNVEV come from the germline V gene (reference sequence). Trimming removed 2 bases from V and 4 bases from J, with 3 bases in between. The CDR3 is made up of 13 amino acids. In DNA, the CDR3 is TGTGCCAGCAGTTTAAAAGGGGCCAACGTCCTGACTTTC. Its translation: CASSLKGANVLTF.

Written as DNA, the CDR3 is TGTGCCAGCAGCAATAGACTAGCGGGAGTGAAGGATACGCAGTATTTT. Amino acids: CASSNRLAGVKDTQYF. The chain employs TRBV5-4 and TRBJ2-3; the match to TRBD2 covers 12 bases. Germline trimming cut 4 bases from V and 6 bases from J; bases unmatched to any gene: 9. The CDR3 runs 16 residues. Per the germline V gene, CDR1 is SGHNT and CDR2 is YYREEE (reference sequence).

This clonotype turned up a few times. This chain links TRBV5-1 with TRBJ2-5; 8 positions match TRBD2. V was pared by 2 bases and J by 3 bases, with 3 bases of the junction left unmatched. CDR1 is SGHRS, CDR2 YFSETQ, per germline. CDR3 size: 14 residues. DNA for the CDR3: TGCGCCAGCAGCTTAGCGGGGGCGAAAGAGACCCAGTACTTC. Residues: CASSLAGAKETQYF.

This chain joins TRBV6-2 or TRBV6-3 and TRBJ2-1, with unresolved D. Germline loops: CDR1 MNHEY, CDR2 SVGEGT. V shed 0 bases and J shed 4 bases, with 7 bases lying between them. This CDR3 has 14 residues. CDR3 sequence reads: CASSYSLTYNEQFF. For the CDR3, the DNA is TGTGCCAGCAGTTACTCCTTGACGTACAATGAGCAGTTCTTC.

The rearrangement joins TRBV29-1 to TRBJ1-2; D unclear. This CDR3 contains 12 residues. Germline V gives CDR1 SQVTM, CDR2 ANQGSEA. Deletions cut 7 bases from V and 2 bases from J, with 11 bases between. The CDR3 DNA follows: TGCAGCGGGGTGACGAAGAACTATGGCTACACCTTC. Amino acid sequence: CSGVTKNYGYTF.

This chain uses TRBV19 with TRBJ1-2; weak D call: TRBD1 (5 bases). Trimming took 4 bases from V and 7 from J, leaving 31 bases between them. From germline, CDR1 is LNHDA and CDR2 SQIVND (reference sequence). The CDR3 extends over 19 amino acids. The CDR3 spells CASSKVPKSRGERERGYTF. Written as DNA, the CDR3 is TGTGCCAGTAGTAAGGTCCCCAAATCACGGGGGGAGAGGGAGCGTGGCTACACCTTC.

This clonotype occurred a few times. This chain joins TRBV28 and TRBJ2-1, with 7 bases lining up with TRBD1. Germline V gives CDR1 MDHEN, CDR2 SYDVKM. Trimming took 9 bases from V and 5 from J; bases not matched to a gene: 10. The CDR3 contains 14 residues. This CDR3 is CASGQAFFNNEQFF. The CDR3 DNA sequence: TGTGCCAGTGGACAGGCCTTTTTCAACAATGAGCAGTTCTTC.